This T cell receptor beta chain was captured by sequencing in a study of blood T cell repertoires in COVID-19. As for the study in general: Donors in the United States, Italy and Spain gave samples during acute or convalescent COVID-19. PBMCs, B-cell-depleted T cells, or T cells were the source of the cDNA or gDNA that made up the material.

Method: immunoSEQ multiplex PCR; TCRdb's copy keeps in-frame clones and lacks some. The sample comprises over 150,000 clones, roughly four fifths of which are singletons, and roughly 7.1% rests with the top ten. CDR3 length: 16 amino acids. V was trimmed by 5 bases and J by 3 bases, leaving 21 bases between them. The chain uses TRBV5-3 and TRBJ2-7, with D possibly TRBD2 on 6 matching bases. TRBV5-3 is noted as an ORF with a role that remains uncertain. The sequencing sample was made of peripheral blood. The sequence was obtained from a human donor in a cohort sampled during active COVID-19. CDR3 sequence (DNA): TGTGCCAGAAGAACTGAACGTCCCCTGGACTACTACGAGCAGTACTTC. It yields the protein CARRTERPLDYYEQYF.